The rows below give T cell receptor beta chains drawn from one sample of a study of T cells in Graves' hyperthyroidism and ophthalmopathy. TCRdb independently ran MiXCR on the multiplex PCR reads; one entry per CDR3 protein. This table holds approximately 690,000 distinct CDR3 sequences, less than 25% found once. Material for sequencing was blood. These receptors all come from a man aged 25 to 40 with Graves' ophthalmopathy. Each CDR3 is given with its conserved first and last residue. Each record gives: J gene, clone size, CDR3 length, D gene, V gene, CDR3 DNA, CDR3 protein. The D gene is left open where the match is weak. Where a row states a size, it is once, few, many or the class of an expanded clone; other rows omit it.

>TRBJ2-1|few|12|-|TRBV18
TGTGCCAGCTCAGCGACCGCTAATGAGCAGTTCTTC
CASSATANEQFF
>TRBJ1-5|many|12|-|TRBV19
TGTGCCAGTAGTACAGGCAATCAGCCCCAGCATTTT
CASSTGNQPQHF
>TRBJ2-1|few|13|TRBD2|TRBV29-1
TGCAGCGTGGGACTAGCGGGAGTCAATGAGCAGTTCTTC
CSVGLAGVNEQFF
>TRBJ2-7|few|16|TRBD2|TRBV7-2
TGTGCCAGCAGCTTCGGTCGGGCGGGAGATTACCACGAGCAGTACTTC
CASSFGRAGDYHEQYF
>TRBJ2-5|few|14|TRBD2|TRBV19
TGTGCCACACAACAAATGACTAGCTCAGAGACCCAGTACTTC
CATQQMTSSETQYF
>TRBJ1-4|few|15|-|TRBV6-1
TGTGCCAGCAAAGGGACGCCTTTAACTAATGAAAAACTGTTTTTT
CASKGTPLTNEKLFF
>TRBJ2-1|many|15|-|TRBV11-1
TGTGCCAGCAGCCCAAGCGTGAGTAACTACAATGAGCAGTTCTTC
CASSPSVSNYNEQFF
>TRBJ2-7|few|14|-|TRBV12-3/TRBV12-4
TGTGCCAGCTCCGGCGACAGGACTAAATACGAGCAGTACTTC
CASSGDRTKYEQYF
>TRBJ1-1|many|15|TRBD1|TRBV3-1
TGTGCCAGCAGCCTGTACCCGGGACAGGGGGCTGAAGCTTTCTTT
CASSLYPGQGAEAFF
>TRBJ2-1|-|16|TRBD1|TRBV6-1
TGTGCCAGCAGTGACCCTAAGACAGGGGGACGTGATGAGCAGTTCTTC
CASSDPKTGGRDEQFF
>TRBJ2-1|-|10|-|TRBV20-1
TGCAGTGTATCGACGCCCCAGCAGTTCTTC
CSVSTPQQFF
>TRBJ2-7|many|14|-|TRBV2
TGTGCCAGCAGACGGCGGGACACCACCTACGAGCAGTACTTC
CASRRRDTTYEQYF
>TRBJ1-1|-|15|TRBD1|TRBV5-1
TGCGCCAGCAGCCCGAGACAGGGGATGGACACTGAAGCTTTCTTT
CASSPRQGMDTEAFF
>TRBJ2-3|few|17|TRBD1|TRBV6-1
TGTGCCAGCAGACTTTCTCTACAGGGGTGGGGTACAGATACGCAGTATTTT
CASRLSLQGWGTDTQYF
>TRBJ2-2|-|15|TRBD2|TRBV4-2
TGTGCCAGCAGCCCGACTAGCGTTAACACCGGGGAGCTGTTTTTT
CASSPTSVNTGELFF
>TRBJ1-6|few|16|-|TRBV30
TGTGCCTGGACTCGCGACAGAAGCTCCTATAATTCACCCCTCCACTTT
CAWTRDRSSYNSPLHF
>TRBJ2-1|-|14|-|TRBV20-1
TGCAGTGCTAGCGTGGGAAACTCCTACAATGAGCAGTTCTTC
CSASVGNSYNEQFF
>TRBJ1-2|-|13|-|TRBV6-5
TGTGCCAGCAGTTACGTGGCAGACTATGGCTACACCTTC
CASSYVADYGYTF
>TRBJ1-4|many|16|-|TRBV30
TGTGCCTGGAGTGTACTCGTGAGGGACCATAATGAAAAACTGTTTTTT
CAWSVLVRDHNEKLFF
>TRBJ2-2|-|14|-|TRBV14
TGTGCCAGCAGCCAAGAACCTTACACCGGGGAGCTGTTTTTT
CASSQEPYTGELFF
>TRBJ1-5|-|18|TRBD1|TRBV11-3
TGTGCCAGCAGCCTAGGGGACAGGGCGGGGTCGGGCAATCAGCCCCAGCATTTT
CASSLGDRAGSGNQPQHF
>TRBJ1-1|many|13|-|TRBV30
TGTGCCTGGAGATGGGGGGGAGACACTGAAGCTTTCTTT
CAWRWGGDTEAFF
>TRBJ2-5|many|12|-|TRBV11-2
TGTGCCAGCAGCCTCAGGGGTCAGACCCAGTACTTC
CASSLRGQTQYF
>TRBJ1-4|-|18|TRBD1|TRBV9
TGTGCCAGCAGCACTCGACAGGGAAGCGGAGCAACTAATGAAAAACTGTTTTTT
CASSTRQGSGATNEKLFF
>TRBJ2-2|few|15|-|TRBV5-1
TGCGCCAGCAGCTTGGTCAGCCAAAACACCGGGGAGCTGTTTTTT
CASSLVSQNTGELFF
>TRBJ1-2|many|11|-|TRBV28
TGTGCCAGTACAGGGAACTATGGCTACACCTTC
CASTGNYGYTF
>TRBJ1-2|-|17|TRBD1|TRBV7-8
TGTGCCAGCAGCCACGGACAGGGGACGGTGGGGGGCTATGGCTACACCTTC
CASSHGQGTVGGYGYTF
>TRBJ2-2|-|12|-|TRBV4-2
TGTGCCAGCAGCCAAGCAGGTTGGGAGCTGTTTTTT
CASSQAGWELFF
>TRBJ2-1|-|13|TRBD2|TRBV7-9
TGTGCCAGCAGCTTAGCGACTAGCTCCGAGCAGTTCTTC
CASSLATSSEQFF
>TRBJ2-7|few|14|TRBD1|TRBV7-9
TGTGCCAGCAGCGAGGACAGGGGGACCTACGAGCAGTACTTC
CASSEDRGTYEQYF
>TRBJ1-1|-|13|-|TRBV5-4
TGTGCCAGCAGCTTCCTGAGGGACGCTGAAGCTTTCTTT
CASSFLRDAEAFF
>TRBJ2-7|many|17|TRBD2|TRBV11-2
TGTGCCAGCAGCTTAGGGCTAGCGGGAGAGCAGGGGTACGAGCAGTACTTC
CASSLGLAGEQGYEQYF
>TRBJ1-1|many|14|-|TRBV20-1
TGCAGTGCTAGAGAAAGGACGGTGAACACTGAAGCTTTCTTT
CSARERTVNTEAFF
>TRBJ2-5|-|15|-|TRBV20-1
TGCAGTGCTAGAGATCAGATCACATTCGGGGAGACCCAGTACTTC
CSARDQITFGETQYF
>TRBJ2-1|few|15|-|TRBV7-9
TGTGCCAGCAGCTTAGCGTGGGGAGGAGGCTACGAGCAGTTCTTC
CASSLAWGGGYEQFF
>TRBJ2-1|-|14|-|TRBV4-1
TGCGCCAGCAGCCAAGATCCCTCCGACAATGAGCAGTTCTTC
CASSQDPSDNEQFF
>TRBJ2-5|many|15|TRBD2|TRBV20-1
TGCAGTGCTAGAGATTCGGGAGGGCCGAGGGAGACCCAGTACTTC
CSARDSGGPRETQYF
>TRBJ1-1|few|14|-|TRBV4-2
TGTGCCAGCAGCCTCCCAGAAGGGAAAACTGAAGCTTTCTTT
CASSLPEGKTEAFF
>TRBJ2-5|-|15|-|TRBV27
TGTGCCAGCAGTTCCCAAAACAGAATTCAAGAGACCCAGTACTTC
CASSSQNRIQETQYF
>TRBJ1-3|few|14|-|TRBV28
TGTGCCAGCAGTTTTGGGGGGTTTGGGGACACCATATATTTT
CASSFGGFGDTIYF
>TRBJ2-7|-|16|-|TRBV5-1
TGCGCCAGCAGGGAAGAAGCTGGACCACTTAACTACGAGCAGTACTTC
CASREEAGPLNYEQYF
>TRBJ1-5|-|16|-|TRBV7-2
TGTGCCAGCAGCTGGAAAGGGGGGGGTAGCAATCAGCCCCAGCATTTT
CASSWKGGGSNQPQHF
>TRBJ2-2|once|17|TRBD2|TRBV5-1
TGCGCCAGCAGCCAGGGACTAGCGGGAGGAACCACCGGGGAGCTGTTTTTT
CASSQGLAGGTTGELFF
>TRBJ1-2|few|17|-|TRBV10-3
TGTGCCATCAGTGAGTCAACAGGCCTCTCGCAGGACTATGGCTACACCTTC
CAISESTGLSQDYGYTF
>TRBJ1-6|many|16|-|TRBV7-2
TGTGCCAGCAGCATACAGGGAGGGTCCTATAATTCACCCCTCCACTTT
CASSIQGGSYNSPLHF
>TRBJ1-6|few|17|TRBD1|TRBV20-1
TGCAGTGCTAGAGAGGGACAGGAGAGCTCCTATAATTCACCCCTCCACTTT
CSAREGQESSYNSPLHF
>TRBJ1-2|-|14|TRBD1|TRBV28
TGTGCCACCCGGAGGGGACAGGTGAACTATGGCTACACCTTC
CATRRGQVNYGYTF
>TRBJ1-1|few|14|-|TRBV19
TGTGCCAGTAGTATAGAGCCAGGCTGGGGTGAAGCTTTCTTT
CASSIEPGWGEAFF